The source of this TCR beta chain is a study of shared clonotypes between healthy human individuals. Study context: In total, the donors were two women and a few men aged 18 to 49.

Germline values: CDR1 MDHEN, CDR2 SYDVKM. The CDR3 has 17 residues. V was shortened by 3 bases and J by 0 bases, with 15 bases between the two germline ends. Some clones are missing from TCRdb's copy, which holds only in-frame ones; the method was immunoSEQ multiplex PCR. The sample shows approximately 2,000,000 clones, 85% to 95% of them seen only once. This clonotype was sampled from a man aged 18 to 29 in good health. Some clones in this sample may be carry-over from other donors' samples. The chain is built from TRBV28 and TRBJ1-5; possibly TRBD1 for D (5 bases). Specimen: naive CD4+ T cells from PBMCs. Subset described: CD45RA+ positively selected. The CDR3 sequence is CASSFFGTVYSNQPQHF. The CDR3 DNA follows: TGTGCCAGCAGTTTTTTTGGGACCGTATATAGCAATCAGCCCCAGCATTTT.